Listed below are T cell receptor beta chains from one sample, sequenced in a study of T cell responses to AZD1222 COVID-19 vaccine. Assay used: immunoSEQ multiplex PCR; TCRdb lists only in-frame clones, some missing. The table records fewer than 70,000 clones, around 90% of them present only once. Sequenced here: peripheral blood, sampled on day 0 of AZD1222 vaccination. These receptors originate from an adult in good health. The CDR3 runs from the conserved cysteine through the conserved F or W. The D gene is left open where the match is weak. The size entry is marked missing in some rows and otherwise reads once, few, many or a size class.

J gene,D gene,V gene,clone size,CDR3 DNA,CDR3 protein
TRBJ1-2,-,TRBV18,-,TGTGCCAGCTCGGCAGACGGGGGTCTCTATGGCTACACCTTC,CASSADGGLYGYTF
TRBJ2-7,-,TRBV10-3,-,TGTGCCATCAGTGTAAGGGATTACGAGCAGTACTTC,CAISVRDYEQYF
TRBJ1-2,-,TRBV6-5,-,TGTGCCAGCAGCCTCGGAGCAGGGCGCGGCTATGGCTACACCTTC,CASSLGAGRGYGYTF
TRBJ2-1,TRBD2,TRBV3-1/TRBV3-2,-,TGTGCCAGCAGCCAATTTACTAGCGGGGGGCGGGTTGAGCAGTTCTTC,CASSQFTSGGRVEQFF
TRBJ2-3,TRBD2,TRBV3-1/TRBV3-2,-,TGTGCCAGCAGCCGCAGCGGGGGTGATACGCAGTATTTT,CASSRSGGDTQYF
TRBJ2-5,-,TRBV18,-,TGTGCCAGCTCACCGAACGGGCAAGAGACCCAGTACTTC,CASSPNGQETQYF
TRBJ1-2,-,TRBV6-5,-,TGTGCCAGCAGCCCAGGGGATATTAACTATGGCTACACCTTC,CASSPGDINYGYTF
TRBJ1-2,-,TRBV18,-,TGTGCCAGCTCACCACCAGAAGAATCCAGGGATGGCTACACCTTC,CASSPPEESRDGYTF
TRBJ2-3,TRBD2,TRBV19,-,TGTGCCACCGCCACCTTAGCGGGGGTGAGAGATACGCAGTATTTT,CATATLAGVRDTQYF
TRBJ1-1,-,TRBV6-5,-,TGTGCCAGCTTGGGGAACACTGAAGCTTTCTTT,CASLGNTEAFF
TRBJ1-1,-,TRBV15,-,TGTGCCACCAGCAGATCCGGGCGGAACACTGAAGCTTTCTTT,CATSRSGRNTEAFF
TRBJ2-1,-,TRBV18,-,TGTGCCAGCTCACTAACCGACAGATTGGTCTACGAGCAGTTCTTC,CASSLTDRLVYEQFF
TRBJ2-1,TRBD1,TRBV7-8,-,TGTGCCAGCAGCTACCTCCGGGACAGGGGGCAGTTCTTC,CASSYLRDRGQFF
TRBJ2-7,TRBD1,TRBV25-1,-,TGTGCCAGCAGGAGAGACAGGGGATGGTCCTACGAGCAGTACTTC,CASRRDRGWSYEQYF
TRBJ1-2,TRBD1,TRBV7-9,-,TGTGCCAGCAGCTCGGACAGGGAATCATATGGCTACACCTTC,CASSSDRESYGYTF
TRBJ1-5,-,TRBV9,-,TGTGCCAGCAGCGTACAGGGTTATCAGCCCCAGCATTTT,CASSVQGYQPQHF
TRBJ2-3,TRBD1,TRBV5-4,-,TGTGCCAGCAGCATCCGGACAGGGGGCGCCGCAGATACGCAGTATTTT,CASSIRTGGAADTQYF
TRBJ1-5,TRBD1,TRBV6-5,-,TGTGCCAGCAACTCCGGGACAGGGGTTCAGCCCCAGCATTTT,CASNSGTGVQPQHF
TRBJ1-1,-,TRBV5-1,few,TGCGCCAGCAGCTTGTCAGAGCTGGGCACTGAAGCTTTCTTT,CASSLSELGTEAFF
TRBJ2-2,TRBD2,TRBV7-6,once,TGTGCCAGCAAAAAACTAGCGGGGGGAAGTAGAGGCGGGGAGCTGTTTTTT,CASKKLAGGSRGGELFF
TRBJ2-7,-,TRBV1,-,TGCACCAGCAGCCCCTTGGGGAACTACTACGAGCAGTACTTC,CTSSPLGNYYEQYF
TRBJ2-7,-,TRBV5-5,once,TGTGCCAGCAGACGTGAGTACGAGCAGTACTTC,CASRREYEQYF
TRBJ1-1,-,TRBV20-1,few,TGCAGTGCTAGTCGTGTTACTGAAGCTTTCTTT,CSASRVTEAFF
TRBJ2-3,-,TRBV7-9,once,TGTGCCAGCAGCTTAGGGGGGCTCGGGTCAGATACGCAGTATTTT,CASSLGGLGSDTQYF
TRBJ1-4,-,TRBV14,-,TGTGCCAGCAGCCGAGGAACCTCTAATGAAAAACTGTTTTTT,CASSRGTSNEKLFF
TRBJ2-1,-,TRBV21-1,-,TGTGCCAGCAGCAAATCACGGGGAGCGGCGTCCTACAATGAGCAGTTCTTC,CASSKSRGAASYNEQFF
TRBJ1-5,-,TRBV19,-,TGTGCCAGTGGACTTCCGTGGCAGCCCCAGCATTTT,CASGLPWQPQHF
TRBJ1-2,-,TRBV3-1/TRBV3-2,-,TGTGCCAGCAGCCAAGAGGGATTCGGTGGCTACACCTTC,CASSQEGFGGYTF
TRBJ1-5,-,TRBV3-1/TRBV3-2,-,TGTGCCAGCAGCCAAGCGAGGGCTGTAGGGCCCCAGCATTTT,CASSQARAVGPQHF
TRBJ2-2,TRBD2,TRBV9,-,TGTGCCAGCAACCCGAGCGGGGGGACCGGGGAGCTGTTTTTT,CASNPSGGTGELFF
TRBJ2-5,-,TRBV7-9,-,TGTGCCAGCAGCTTAGCAAGGCTCACAGGACAAGAGACCCAGTACTTC,CASSLARLTGQETQYF
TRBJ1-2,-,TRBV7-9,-,TGTGCCAGCAGCCAAGGAGGGGTCCTTGCTAACTATGGCTACACCTTC,CASSQGGVLANYGYTF
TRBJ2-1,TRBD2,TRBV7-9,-,TGTGCCAGCAGCTTATTTGGAGGCCTAGCGGGGGACCTCTACAATGAGCAGTTCTTC,CASSLFGGLAGDLYNEQFF
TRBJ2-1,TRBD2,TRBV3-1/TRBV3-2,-,TGTGCCAGCAGCCCCTCGAGCGGGGGGTACAATGAGCAGTTCTTC,CASSPSSGGYNEQFF
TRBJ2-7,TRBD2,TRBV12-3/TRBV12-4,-,TGTGCCAGCAGTTTATGGGGGGGCTACGAGCAGTACTTC,CASSLWGGYEQYF
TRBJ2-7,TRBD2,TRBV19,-,TGTGCCAGTAGCCCCCCACTAGCGGGGGCCTACGAGCAGTACTTC,CASSPPLAGAYEQYF
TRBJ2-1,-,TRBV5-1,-,TGCGCCAGCAGCCTGGGGCTCCGGGGGATCGGTGAGCAGTTCTTC,CASSLGLRGIGEQFF
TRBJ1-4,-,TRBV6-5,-,TGTGCCAGCAGGGTGACTGAGCTTAATGAAAAACTGTTTTTT,CASRVTELNEKLFF